These T cell receptor beta chains were read from a single sample in a study of blood T cells in healthy people across ages. TCRdb called the 5' RACE reads again in MiXCR, with one record for every CDR3 protein. The table shows around 1,500,000 distinct CDR3 sequences, with 40% to 50% occurring only once. Sequencing input: blood. The receptors here all came from a woman between 18 and 30 years old in good health. The CDR3 runs from the conserved cysteine through the conserved F or W. A D gene is named only where the DNA matches it firmly. Expanded clones get a size class; other rows say once, few or many, or leave the size out.

>.|TRBV6-1|TRBJ1-6|.
TGTGCCAGCAGTGAGCACCGGGACTCTGAGTACCCCCTCCACTTT
CASSEHRDSEYPLHF
>TRBD1|TRBV9|TRBJ1-4|.
TGTGCCAGCAGCCCAGGGGGGACAGGCCTTAATGAAAAACTGTTTTTT
CASSPGGTGLNEKLFF
>.|TRBV5-1|TRBJ2-7|few
TGCGCCAGCAGCTTGGACTCAGGGCCCACGGGCGAGCAGTACTTC
CASSLDSGPTGEQYF
>TRBD1|TRBV29-1|TRBJ1-5|few
TGCAGCGTGAAGGGGGACAGGGGATCGGGTCAGCCCCAGCATTTT
CSVKGDRGSGQPQHF
>TRBD1|TRBV6-1|TRBJ2-3|.
TGTGCCAGCCGGGACAGCGACTCCACAGATACGCAGTATTTT
CASRDSDSTDTQYF
>.|TRBV2|TRBJ2-2|.
TGTGCCAGCAGTATAGATTTCGGGGACGGGGAGCTGTTTTTT
CASSIDFGDGELFF
>.|TRBV7-2|TRBJ2-7|.
TGTGCCAGCAGCTTAATGAGGGGGACCTTCTACGAGCAGTACTTC
CASSLMRGTFYEQYF
>.|TRBV12-3/TRBV12-4|TRBJ1-1|once
TGTGCCAGCAGTTTAGGGCCACCTGCAGGCACTGAAGCTTTCTTT
CASSLGPPAGTEAFF
>TRBD2|TRBV24-1|TRBJ2-7|.
TGTGCCACCAACGGGGGGGCCAATGAGCAGTACTTC
CATNGGANEQYF
>TRBD1|TRBV27|TRBJ2-5|few
TGTGCCAGCAGTTTATGGGGACAGGGAGGGGAGACCCAGTACTTC
CASSLWGQGGETQYF
>TRBD1|TRBV20-1|TRBJ2-1|.
TGCAGTGCCCAGGACAGGGGGATCGACTCCTACAATGAGCAGTTCTTC
CSAQDRGIDSYNEQFF
>.|TRBV6-5|TRBJ2-1|.
TGTGCCAGCAGTTACTCGAAAGGCTGGGGGACGGATGAGCAGTTCTTC
CASSYSKGWGTDEQFF
>TRBD1|TRBV6-5|TRBJ1-1|.
TGTGCCAGCAGTTCCCAGGGGGAGAACACTGAAGCTTTCTTT
CASSSQGENTEAFF
>.|TRBV28|TRBJ2-1|.
TGTGCCAGCAGTTCTCCGGGACAAACCTACAATGAGCAGTTCTTC
CASSSPGQTYNEQFF
>.|TRBV25-1|TRBJ1-2|.
TGTGCCAGCGGTGAATCTTTGGGTAACTATGGCTACACCTTC
CASGESLGNYGYTF
>TRBD2|TRBV28|TRBJ2-3|.
TGTGCCAGCAGTTTCCAAAGCGGGGACGGGTATTTT
CASSFQSGDGYF
>.|TRBV10-3|TRBJ1-1|.
TGTGCCATCAAAGACAGTCTGAACACTGAAGCTTTCTTT
CAIKDSLNTEAFF
>TRBD1|TRBV12-3/TRBV12-4|TRBJ2-3|few
TGTGCCAGCAGCCAGGACAGGGAGCCAGATACGCAGTATTTT
CASSQDREPDTQYF
>TRBD1|TRBV2|TRBJ1-1|.
TGTGCCGGCAAAATCCTCAAAGGGGGCTCTGAAGCTTTCTTT
CAGKILKGGSEAFF
>.|TRBV12-3/TRBV12-4|TRBJ1-4|few
TGTGCCAGCAGTACGACAAAACAGGCCGGTTTGGGAAAACTGTTTTTT
CASSTTKQAGLGKLFF
>.|TRBV20-1|TRBJ1-6|many
TGCAGTGCTTTTGCCGCGGGGGACGGTTCACCCCTCCACTTT
CSAFAAGDGSPLHF
>TRBD1|TRBV4-1|TRBJ2-5|.
TGCGCCAGCAGCCAAGAGACAGGGAGTTCCCAAGAGACCCAGTACTTC
CASSQETGSSQETQYF
>TRBD1|TRBV28|TRBJ1-5|few
TGTGCCAGCAGGACGGGACAGGGGAAAGTGCAGCCCCAGCATTTT
CASRTGQGKVQPQHF
>.|TRBV4-1|TRBJ1-2|few
TGCGCCAGCAGCCAAGATGGGGTTCCAGGCTATGGCTACACCTTC
CASSQDGVPGYGYTF
>.|TRBV4-2|TRBJ2-7|few
TGTGCCAGCAGCCAAGTTCCCGTGGGGGGAGAGGGCGACGAGCAGTACTTC
CASSQVPVGGEGDEQYF
>TRBD1|TRBV18|TRBJ1-6|.
TGTGCCAGCTCACCCACAACAGGGGCCGGGAATTCACCCCTCCACTTT
CASSPTTGAGNSPLHF
>.|TRBV4-2|TRBJ2-7|.
TGTGCCAGCAGCCAAGAAAGCCTGGCAGTATACGAGCAGTACTTC
CASSQESLAVYEQYF
>.|TRBV27|TRBJ2-5|.
TGTGCCAGCAGTTTACGACGGACTCAAGAGACCCAGTACTTC
CASSLRRTQETQYF
>TRBD1|TRBV5-6|TRBJ2-3|few
TGTGCCAGCAGCTTGGAGAGGGGGCGTCAAGATACGCAGTATTTT
CASSLERGRQDTQYF
>.|TRBV2|TRBJ2-7|few
TGTGCCAGCACGGGTCGTAACACCTACGAGCAGTACTTC
CASTGRNTYEQYF
>.|TRBV20-1|TRBJ1-5|.
TGCAGTGCACTCGACCCGAGAGGAAGCAATCAGCCCCAGCATTTT
CSALDPRGSNQPQHF
>.|TRBV20-1|TRBJ2-1|.
TGCAGTGCTAGAGATAGCCCTAACCCGGAACAGTTCTTC
CSARDSPNPEQFF
>.|TRBV9|TRBJ2-5|.
TGTGCCAGCAACCCTCGGGGCTCCCCCGAGGGGGAGACCCAGTACTTC
CASNPRGSPEGETQYF
>TRBD2|TRBV7-6|TRBJ2-7|once
TGTGCCAGCAGCTTAATGTCTGGCTCGGGGGGCTCCTACGAGCAGTACTTC
CASSLMSGSGGSYEQYF
>.|TRBV2|TRBJ2-1|once
TGTGCCAGCAGTGAAAGGTTAGGAGATGAGCAGTTCTTC
CASSERLGDEQFF
>TRBD1|TRBV4-1|TRBJ2-1|.
TGCGCCAGCAGCCTGGACCCGGGACAGAGCAGCAATGAGCAGTTCTTC
CASSLDPGQSSNEQFF
>.|TRBV20-1|TRBJ1-4|once
TGCAGTGCTAGTAAGGCAGCGGCAACTAATGAAAAACTGTTTTTT
CSASKAAATNEKLFF
>TRBD1|TRBV20-1|TRBJ2-7|.
TGCAGTGCGGTCGGACAGGAAGCCTACGAGCAGTACTTC
CSAVGQEAYEQYF
>.|TRBV5-1|TRBJ1-4|.
TGCGCCAGCAGCTTGACAACAGGGGAAAAACTGTTTTTT
CASSLTTGEKLFF
>TRBD1|TRBV6-6|TRBJ1-1|once
TGTGCCAGCAGCCACCCATTCGACAGGGCGGAAGCTTTCTTT
CASSHPFDRAEAFF
>.|TRBV12-3/TRBV12-4|TRBJ2-5|few
TGTGCCAGCAAAGGACTGACTCAAGAGACCCAGTACTTC
CASKGLTQETQYF
>TRBD1|TRBV28|TRBJ2-3|.
TGTGCCAGCAGTTCGTCGAGGGGGCTGCAGTATTTT
CASSSSRGLQYF
>TRBD2|TRBV6-5|TRBJ2-1|.
TGTGCCAGCAGTCGGGGCGGGACTAGCGGATACAATGAGCAGTTCTTC
CASSRGGTSGYNEQFF
>.|TRBV21-1|TRBJ2-7|.
TGTGCCAGCAGCAAAGGTACCTACGGGCAGTACTTC
CASSKGTYGQYF
>.|TRBV11-2|TRBJ1-2|few
TGTGCCAGCAGTTCCATACAGGGCCGCTATGGCTACACCTTC
CASSSIQGRYGYTF
>.|TRBV7-9|TRBJ2-7|.
TGTGCCAGCAGCTTAGTCTCTGGGACTCCCTCGGGCGGGAACGAGCAGTACTTC
CASSLVSGTPSGGNEQYF
>.|TRBV7-3|TRBJ2-7|.
TGTGCCAGCAGCTTAACGCCCGGACAGTCCTACGAGCAGTACTTC
CASSLTPGQSYEQYF
>TRBD1|TRBV27|TRBJ2-3|few
TGTGCCAGCAGTTTAGACCTAGGACAGGCCTGGGCAGATACGCAGTATTTT
CASSLDLGQAWADTQYF
>TRBD2|TRBV7-9|TRBJ2-3|few
TGTGCCAGCACCCCTGGGACTAGCGGGGGGGAAACAGATACGCAGTATTTT
CASTPGTSGGETDTQYF
>TRBD1|TRBV6-5|TRBJ1-4|.
TGTGCCAGCAGTTACACCCTAGGGGGCTGGATGAATGAAAAACTGTTTTTT
CASSYTLGGWMNEKLFF
>TRBD1|TRBV28|TRBJ2-5|.
TGTGCCAGCAGTACCCGGGACAGGTACCAAGAGACCCAGTACTTC
CASSTRDRYQETQYF
>.|TRBV6-5|TRBJ2-7|few
TGTGCCAGCAGACCCCCTGGACTGATCAGCTACGAGCAGTACTTC
CASRPPGLISYEQYF
>TRBD1|TRBV12-3/TRBV12-4|TRBJ2-7|.
TGTGCCAGCAGCTCCGGGACAGACCCCTACGAGCAGTACTTC
CASSSGTDPYEQYF
>.|TRBV3-1|TRBJ1-4|.
TGTGCCAGCAGCCAAGCGGGGCAGGGTCATGAAAAACTGTTTTTT
CASSQAGQGHEKLFF
>.|TRBV30|TRBJ1-4|.
TGTGCCTGGAGTGCTGACAGGAGCAATGAAAAACTGTTTTTT
CAWSADRSNEKLFF
>TRBD2|TRBV6-6|TRBJ2-1|few
TGTGCCAGCTCGGGACTAGCGGGAGGAGTCTATGAGCAGTTCTTC
CASSGLAGGVYEQFF
>TRBD2|TRBV20-1|TRBJ2-7|.
TGCAGTGCTCCTAGCGGCTCCTGCAATGAGCAGTACTTC
CSAPSGSCNEQYF